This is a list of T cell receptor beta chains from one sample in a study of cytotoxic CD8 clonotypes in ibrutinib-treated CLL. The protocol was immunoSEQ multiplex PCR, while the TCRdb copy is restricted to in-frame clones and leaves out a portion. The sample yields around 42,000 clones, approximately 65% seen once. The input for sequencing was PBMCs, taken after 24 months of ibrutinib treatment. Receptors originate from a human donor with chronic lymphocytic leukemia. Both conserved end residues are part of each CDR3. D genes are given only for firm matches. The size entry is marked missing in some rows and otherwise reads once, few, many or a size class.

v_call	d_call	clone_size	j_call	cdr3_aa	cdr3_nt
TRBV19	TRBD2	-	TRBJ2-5	CASSRRGTSILQETQYF	TGTGCCAGTAGTAGGCGCGGGACTAGCATACTCCAAGAGACCCAGTACTTC
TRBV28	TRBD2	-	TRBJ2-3	CASIPGGEADTQYF	TGTGCCAGCATTCCGGGAGGAGAAGCAGATACGCAGTATTTT
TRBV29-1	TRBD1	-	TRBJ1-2	CSVRGQGDGYTF	TGCAGCGTTCGAGGACAGGGGGATGGCTACACCTTC
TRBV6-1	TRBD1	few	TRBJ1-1	CASSWGQQKTFF	TGTGCCAGCAGCTGGGGACAGCAAAAAACTTTCTTT
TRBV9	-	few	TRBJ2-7	CASSVVGGEQYF	TGTGCCAGCAGCGTAGTGGGGGGCGAGCAGTACTTC
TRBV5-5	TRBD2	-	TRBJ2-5	CASSSGLAGAETQYF	TGTGCCAGCAGCTCCGGACTAGCGGGAGCAGAGACCCAGTACTTC
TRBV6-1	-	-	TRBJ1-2	CASSEDRDANTANYGYTF	TGTGCCAGCAGTGAAGACCGGGACGCCAATACCGCTAACTATGGCTACACCTTC
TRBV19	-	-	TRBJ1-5	CASTVGGEPQHF	TGTGCCAGTACCGTTGGCGGCGAACCCCAGCATTTT
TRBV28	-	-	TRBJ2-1	CASSLFGQRSYNEQFF	TGTGCCAGCAGTTTATTTGGACAGCGCTCCTACAATGAGCAGTTCTTC
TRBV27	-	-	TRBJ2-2	CASSFQVGRAGELFF	TGTGCCAGCAGTTTCCAGGTCGGAAGGGCCGGGGAGCTGTTTTTT
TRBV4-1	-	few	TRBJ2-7	CASSQYALGSLYYEQYF	TGCGCCAGCAGCCAATACGCGCTGGGGTCCCTTTACTACGAGCAGTACTTC
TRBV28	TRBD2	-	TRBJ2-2	CASSLDGRDTGELFF	TGTGCCAGCAGTTTAGACGGGAGGGACACCGGGGAGCTGTTTTTT
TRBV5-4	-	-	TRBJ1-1	CASSLDRGVNTEAFF	TGTGCCAGCAGCTTGGATAGGGGTGTGAACACTGAAGCTTTCTTT
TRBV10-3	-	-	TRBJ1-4	CAINSATNEKLFF	TGTGCCATCAATTCAGCAACTAATGAAAAACTGTTTTTT